The T cell receptor beta chain under discussion was sequenced for a study of beta chain features in type 1 diabetes. The table lists this clone with a few counts. Reverse transcription of all isolated RNA meant that expressed TCRB transcripts were sequenced. Sequenced by immunoSEQ multiplex PCR; TCRdb stores in-frame clones only, minus some. The table records around 140,000 clones, approximately 10% of them present only once. Germline CDR1 reads SGHVS; CDR2 reads FNYEAQ. The CDR3 has 13 amino acids. V was trimmed by 1 base and J by 7 bases, leaving 5 bases between them. The sequence was collected from a woman in her forties in good health. This chain joins TRBV7-6 and TRBJ1-6; D is undetermined. Sequencing used central memory CD4+ T cells from blood. The CDR3 bases are TGTGCCAGCAGCTTAGGAACAAATTCACCCCTCCACTTT. The encoded protein is CASSLGTNSPLHF. The full variable domain, rest sourced from reference TRBV7-6 and TRBJ1-6, is GAGVSQSPRYKVTKRGQDVALRCDPISGHVSLYWYRQALGQGPEFLTYFNYEAQQDKSGLPNDRFSAERPEGSISTLTIQRTEQRDSAMYRCASSLGTNSPLHFGNGTRLTVT.